The source of this TCR beta chain is a study of T cells after yellow fever vaccination. Looking at the study overall: Each low-cell-number fraction was prepared by means of SMART-Seq v4 Ultra Low Input.

This clonotype occurred many times. The antigen is undetermined. One entry per CDR3 protein, called by TCRdb with MiXCR from the 5' RACE reads. The sample has 200,000 to 300,000 distinct CDR3 sequences; 10% to 15% are singletons. Overall study findings and caveats: Few clonotypes appeared in both CD4 and CD8 compartments.

This specimen was CD4+ T cells sorted from PBMCs, taken 45 days after the yellow fever booster vaccination. This receptor was obtained from a man aged 30 to 45 who received the YFV17D yellow fever vaccine.

The CDR3: CASSLRQTSGTQFF. For the CDR3, the DNA is TGTGCCAGCAGCTTGAGACAGACGAGCGGTACTCAGTTCTTC. The genes are TRBV7-2 and TRBJ2-1; D may correspond to TRBD1 or TRBD2 (5 bases each). From germline, CDR1 is SGHTA and CDR2 FQGNSA. The CDR3 spans 14 residues. The V and J ends lost 3 bases and 13 bases respectively, with 19 bases between them.